What follows describes a single T cell receptor beta chain. Its antigen is unidentified. CDR3 size: 14 residues. V gave up 6 bases and J gave up 3 bases; unmatched junction bases: 8. Looked up from germline, CDR1 is MNHGY and CDR2 is SAAAGT. The data originate from a study of T cell repertoires in cytomegalovirus infection. MiXCR was run by TCRdb on the reads, yielding one entry per CDR3 protein. The table lists hundreds of thousands of distinct CDR3 sequences, approximately 31% of them singletons. The material was cultured CD8+ T cells from PBMCs, obtained from culture after CMV antigen stimulation. The chain links TRBV6-8 to TRBJ2-7, with 7 bases aligning to TRBD1. This clonotype was sampled from a human donor in good health (CMV status not recorded). Some clones in this sample may be carry-over from other donors' samples. CDR3 bases: TGTGCCAGCAGCCGGACAGGTCCCTACTACGAGCAGTACTTC. Its protein is CASSRTGPYYEQYF.